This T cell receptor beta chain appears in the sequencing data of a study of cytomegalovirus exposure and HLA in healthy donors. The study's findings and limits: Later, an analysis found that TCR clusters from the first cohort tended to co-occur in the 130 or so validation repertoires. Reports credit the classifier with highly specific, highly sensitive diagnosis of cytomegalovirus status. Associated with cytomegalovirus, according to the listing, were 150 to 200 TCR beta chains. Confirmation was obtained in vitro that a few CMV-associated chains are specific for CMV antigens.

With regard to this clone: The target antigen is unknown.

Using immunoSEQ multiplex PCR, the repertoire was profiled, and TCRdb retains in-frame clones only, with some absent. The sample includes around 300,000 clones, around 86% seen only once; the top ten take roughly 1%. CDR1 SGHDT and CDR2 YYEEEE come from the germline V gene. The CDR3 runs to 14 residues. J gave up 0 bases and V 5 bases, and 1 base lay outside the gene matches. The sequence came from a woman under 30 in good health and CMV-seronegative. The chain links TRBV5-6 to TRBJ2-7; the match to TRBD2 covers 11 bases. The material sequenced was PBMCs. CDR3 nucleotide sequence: TGTGCCAGCAGGCTAGCGGGGGGCTCCTACGAGCAGTACTTC. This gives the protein CASRLAGGSYEQYF. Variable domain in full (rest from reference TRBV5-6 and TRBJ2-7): DAGVTQSPTHLIKTRGQQVTLRCSPKSGHDTVSWYQQALGQGPQFIFQYYEEEERQRGNFPDRFSGHQFPNYSSELNVNALLLGDSALYLCASRLAGGSYEQYFGPGTRLTVT.